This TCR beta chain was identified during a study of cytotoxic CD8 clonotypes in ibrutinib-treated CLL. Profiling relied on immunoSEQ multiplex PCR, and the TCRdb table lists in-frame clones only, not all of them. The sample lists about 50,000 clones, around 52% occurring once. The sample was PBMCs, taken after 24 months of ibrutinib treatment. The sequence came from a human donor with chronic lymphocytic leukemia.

CDR3 coding DNA: TGTGCCAGCAGCTTGCGGGGCGGTGGCTACACCTTC. It codes for CASSLRGGGYTF. J is TRBJ1-2 and V is TRBV5-6, with a tentative D call TRBD1 (5 bases). With 1 base removed from V and 7 bases from J, the gap between germline ends came to 8 bases. The germline CDR1 and CDR2 sequences are SGHDT and YYEEEE. This CDR3 has 12 residues.